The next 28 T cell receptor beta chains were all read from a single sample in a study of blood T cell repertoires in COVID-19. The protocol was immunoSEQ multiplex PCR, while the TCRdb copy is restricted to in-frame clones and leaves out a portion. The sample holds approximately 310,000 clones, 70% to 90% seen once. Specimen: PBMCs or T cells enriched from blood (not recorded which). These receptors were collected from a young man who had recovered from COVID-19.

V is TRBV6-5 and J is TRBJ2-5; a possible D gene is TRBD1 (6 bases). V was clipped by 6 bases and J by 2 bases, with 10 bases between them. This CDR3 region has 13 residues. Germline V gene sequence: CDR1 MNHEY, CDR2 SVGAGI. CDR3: CASRGRGQETQYF. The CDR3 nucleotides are TGTGCCAGCAGGGGAAGGGGGCAAGAGACCCAGTACTTC.

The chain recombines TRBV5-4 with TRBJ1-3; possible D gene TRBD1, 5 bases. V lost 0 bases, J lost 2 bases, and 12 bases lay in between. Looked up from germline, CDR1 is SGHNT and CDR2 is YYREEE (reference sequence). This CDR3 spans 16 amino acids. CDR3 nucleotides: TGTGCCAGCAGCTTGGGGGGCCACCTCCCTGGAAACACCATATATTTT. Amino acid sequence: CASSLGGHLPGNTIYF. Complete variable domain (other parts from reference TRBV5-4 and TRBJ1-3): ETGVTQSPTHLIKTRGQQVTLRCSSQSGHNTVSWYQQALGQGPQFIFQYYREEENGRGNFPPRFSGLQFPNYSSELNVNALELDDSALYLCASSLGGHLPGNTIYFGEGSWLTVV.

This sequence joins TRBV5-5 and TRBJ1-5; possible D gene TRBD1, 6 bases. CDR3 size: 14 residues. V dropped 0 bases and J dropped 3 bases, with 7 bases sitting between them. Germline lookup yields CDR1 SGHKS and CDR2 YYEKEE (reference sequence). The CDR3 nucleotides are TGTGCCAGCAGCTTGGGACAGGTCAATCAGCCCCAGCATTTT. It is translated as CASSLGQVNQPQHF.

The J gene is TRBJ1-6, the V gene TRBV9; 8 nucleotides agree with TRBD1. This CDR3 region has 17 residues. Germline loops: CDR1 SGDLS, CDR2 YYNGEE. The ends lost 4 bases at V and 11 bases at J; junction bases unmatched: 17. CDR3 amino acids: CASSSHPGQGLGPPLHF. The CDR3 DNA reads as TGTGCCAGCAGCTCACACCCAGGACAGGGTCTTGGTCCACCCCTCCACTTT.

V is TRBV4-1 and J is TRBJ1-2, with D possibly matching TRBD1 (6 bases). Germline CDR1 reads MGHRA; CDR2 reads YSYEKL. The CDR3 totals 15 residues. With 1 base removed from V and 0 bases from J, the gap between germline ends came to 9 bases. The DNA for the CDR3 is TGCGCCAGCAGCCAAGGAGCAGGGGCTAACTATGGCTACACCTTC. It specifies CASSQGAGANYGYTF.

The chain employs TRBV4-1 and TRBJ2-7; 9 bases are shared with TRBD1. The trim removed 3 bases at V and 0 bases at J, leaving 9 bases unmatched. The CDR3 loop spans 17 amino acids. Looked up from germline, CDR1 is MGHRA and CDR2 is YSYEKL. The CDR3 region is CASSQQGPGQGSYEQYF. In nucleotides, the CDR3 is TGCGCCAGCAGCCAGCAAGGTCCGGGACAGGGCTCCTACGAGCAGTACTTC.

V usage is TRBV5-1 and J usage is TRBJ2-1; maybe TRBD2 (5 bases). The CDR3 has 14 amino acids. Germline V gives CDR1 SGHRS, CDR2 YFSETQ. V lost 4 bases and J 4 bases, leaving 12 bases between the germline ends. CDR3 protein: CASSPRTGYNEQFF. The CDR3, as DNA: TGCGCCAGCAGCCCCCGGACGGGATACAATGAGCAGTTCTTC. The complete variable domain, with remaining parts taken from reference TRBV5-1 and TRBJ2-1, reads KAGVTQTPRYLIKTRGQQVTLSCSPISGHRSVSWYQQTPGQGLQFLFEYFSETQRNKGNFPGRFSGRQFSNSRSEMNVSTLELGDSALYLCASSPRTGYNEQFFGPGTRLTVL.

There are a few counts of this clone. CDR3 region: CASRTSGGAYNEQFF. DNA for the CDR3: TGCGCCAGCAGAACCAGCGGGGGGGCATACAATGAGCAGTTCTTC. The chain carries TRBV5-1 and TRBJ2-1; the match to TRBD2 covers 10 bases. V lost 5 bases to trimming and J lost 4 bases; unmatched junction nucleotides: 6. The CDR3 runs 15 residues. CDR1 SGHRS and CDR2 YFSETQ come from the germline V gene.

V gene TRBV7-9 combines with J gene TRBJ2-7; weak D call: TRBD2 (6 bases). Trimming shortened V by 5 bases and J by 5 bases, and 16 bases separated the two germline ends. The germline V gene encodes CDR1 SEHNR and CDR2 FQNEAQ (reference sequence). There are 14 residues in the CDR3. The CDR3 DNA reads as TGTGCCAGCAGCGATCGGGCGGGGATTCACGAGCAGTACTTC. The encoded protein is CASSDRAGIHEQYF.

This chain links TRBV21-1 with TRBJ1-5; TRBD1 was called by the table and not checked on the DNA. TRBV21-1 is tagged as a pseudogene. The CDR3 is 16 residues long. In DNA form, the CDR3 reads TGTGCCAGCGGACTTAGACAGGGGGTGGGCAATCAGCCCCAGCATTTT. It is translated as CASGLRQGVGNQPQHF.

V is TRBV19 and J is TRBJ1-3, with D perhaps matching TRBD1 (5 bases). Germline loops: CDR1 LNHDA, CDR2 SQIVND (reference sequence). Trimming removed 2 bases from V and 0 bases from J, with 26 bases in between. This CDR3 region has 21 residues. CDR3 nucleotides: TGTGCCAGTAGTATATTAAGGGGCCGGGGGACCACTACATCCTCTGGAAACACCATATATTTT. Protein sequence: CASSILRGRGTTTSSGNTIYF.

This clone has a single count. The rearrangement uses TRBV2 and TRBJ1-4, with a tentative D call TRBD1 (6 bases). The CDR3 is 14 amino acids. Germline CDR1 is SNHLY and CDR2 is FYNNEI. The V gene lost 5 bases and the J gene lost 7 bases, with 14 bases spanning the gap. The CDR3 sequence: CASSPGRGGEKLFF. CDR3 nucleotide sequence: TGTGCCAGCAGTCCCGGCAGGGGCGGTGAAAAACTGTTTTTT.

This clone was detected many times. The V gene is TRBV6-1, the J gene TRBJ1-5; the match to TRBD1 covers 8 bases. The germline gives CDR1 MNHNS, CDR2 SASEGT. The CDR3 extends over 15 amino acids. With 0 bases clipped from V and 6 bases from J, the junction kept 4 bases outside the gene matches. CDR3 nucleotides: TGTGCCAGCAGTGAAGCGGGACAGGTCGGTCAGCCCCAGCATTTT. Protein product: CASSEAGQVGQPQHF.

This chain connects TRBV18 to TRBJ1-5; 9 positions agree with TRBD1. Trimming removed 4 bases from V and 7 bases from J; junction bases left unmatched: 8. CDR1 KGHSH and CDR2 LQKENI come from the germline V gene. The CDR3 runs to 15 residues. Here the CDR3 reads CASSQIWTGVQPQHF. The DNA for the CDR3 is TGTGCCAGCTCACAAATTTGGACAGGGGTCCAGCCCCAGCATTTT.

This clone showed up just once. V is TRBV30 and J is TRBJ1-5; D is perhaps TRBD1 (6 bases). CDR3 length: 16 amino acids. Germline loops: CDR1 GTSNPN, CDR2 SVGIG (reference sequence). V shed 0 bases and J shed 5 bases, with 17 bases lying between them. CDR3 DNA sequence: TGTGCCTGGAGTGTAAGGGGGGGACGGGGTTATCAGCCCCAGCATTTT. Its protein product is CAWSVRGGRGYQPQHF.

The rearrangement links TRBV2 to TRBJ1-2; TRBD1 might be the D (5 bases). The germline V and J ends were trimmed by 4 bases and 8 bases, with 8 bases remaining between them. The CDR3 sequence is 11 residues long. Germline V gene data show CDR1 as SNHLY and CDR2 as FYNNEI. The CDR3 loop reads CASSVTGGYTF. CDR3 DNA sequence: TGTGCCAGCAGTGTCACAGGCGGCTACACCTTC.

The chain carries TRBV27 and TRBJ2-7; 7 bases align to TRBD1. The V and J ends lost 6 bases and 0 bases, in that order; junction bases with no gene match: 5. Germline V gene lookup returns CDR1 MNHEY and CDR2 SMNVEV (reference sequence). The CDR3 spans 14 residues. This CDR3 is CASRDRPSSYEQYF. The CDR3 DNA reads TGTGCCAGCAGGGACAGGCCGAGCTCCTACGAGCAGTACTTC.

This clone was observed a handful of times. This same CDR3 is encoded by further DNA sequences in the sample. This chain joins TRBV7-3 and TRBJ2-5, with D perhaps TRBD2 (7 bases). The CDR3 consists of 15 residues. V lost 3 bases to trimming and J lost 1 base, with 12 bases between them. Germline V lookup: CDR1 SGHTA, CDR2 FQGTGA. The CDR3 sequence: CASSFGGGGQETQYF. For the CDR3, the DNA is TGTGCCAGCAGCTTCGGGGGCGGGGGCCAAGAGACCCAGTACTTC.

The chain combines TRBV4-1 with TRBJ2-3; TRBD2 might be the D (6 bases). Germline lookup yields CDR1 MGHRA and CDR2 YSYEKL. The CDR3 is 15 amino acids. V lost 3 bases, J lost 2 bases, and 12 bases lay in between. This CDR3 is CASSHGTSHTDTQYF. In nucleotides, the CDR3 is TGCGCCAGCAGCCATGGGACTTCCCACACAGATACGCAGTATTTT.

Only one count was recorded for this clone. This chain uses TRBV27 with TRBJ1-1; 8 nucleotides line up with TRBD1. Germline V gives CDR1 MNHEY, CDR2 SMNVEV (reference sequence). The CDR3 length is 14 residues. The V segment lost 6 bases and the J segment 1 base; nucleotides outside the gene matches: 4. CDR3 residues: CASRAQGGNTEAFF. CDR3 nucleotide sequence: TGTGCCAGCAGAGCACAGGGGGGGAACACTGAAGCTTTCTTT.

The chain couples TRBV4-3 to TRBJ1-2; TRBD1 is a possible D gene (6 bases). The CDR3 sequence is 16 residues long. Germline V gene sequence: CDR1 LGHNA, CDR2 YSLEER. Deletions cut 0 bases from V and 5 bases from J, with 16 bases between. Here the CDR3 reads CASSQEFAGGRYGYTF. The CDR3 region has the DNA TGCGCCAGCAGCCAAGAATTCGCCGGGGGGCGGTATGGCTACACCTTC.

The CDR3 DNA is TGTGCCAGCAGCCAAAACAGTTTTAATGAAAAACTGTTTTTT. Translated: CASSQNSFNEKLFF. This rearrangement joins TRBV4-2 to TRBJ1-4; unclear D gene. The V and J ends lost 2 bases and 4 bases respectively, with 8 bases between them. The CDR3 consists of 14 residues. The germline V gene has CDR1 LGHNA and CDR2 YNFKEQ.

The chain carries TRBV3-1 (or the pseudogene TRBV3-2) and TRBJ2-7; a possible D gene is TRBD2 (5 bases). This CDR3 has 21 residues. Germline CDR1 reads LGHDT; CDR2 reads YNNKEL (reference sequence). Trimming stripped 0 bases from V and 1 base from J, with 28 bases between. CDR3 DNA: TGTGCCAGCAGCCAAGATTGGACTTCTTGGAGCACCAAGGATAGGTCCTACGAGCAGTACTTC. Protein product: CASSQDWTSWSTKDRSYEQYF.

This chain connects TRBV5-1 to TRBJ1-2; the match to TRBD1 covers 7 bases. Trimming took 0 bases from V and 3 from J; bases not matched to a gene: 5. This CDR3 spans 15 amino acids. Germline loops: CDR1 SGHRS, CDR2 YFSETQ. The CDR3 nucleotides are TGCGCCAGCAGCTTGGTGTCAGGGGGACACTATGGCTACACCTTC. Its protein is CASSLVSGGHYGYTF.

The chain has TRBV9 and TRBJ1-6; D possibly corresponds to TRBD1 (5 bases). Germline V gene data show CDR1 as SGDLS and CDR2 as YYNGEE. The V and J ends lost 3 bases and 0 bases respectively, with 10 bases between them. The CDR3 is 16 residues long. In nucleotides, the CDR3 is TGTGCCAGCAGCGCCGCGGGGGGCTCCTATAATTCACCCCTCCACTTT. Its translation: CASSAAGGSYNSPLHF. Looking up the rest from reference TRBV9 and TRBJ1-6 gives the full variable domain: DSGVTQTPKHLITATGQRVTLRCSPRSGDLSVYWYQQSLDQGLQFLIQYYNGEERAKGNILERFSAQQFPDLHSELNLSSLELGDSALYFCASSAAGGSYNSPLHFGNGTRLTVT.

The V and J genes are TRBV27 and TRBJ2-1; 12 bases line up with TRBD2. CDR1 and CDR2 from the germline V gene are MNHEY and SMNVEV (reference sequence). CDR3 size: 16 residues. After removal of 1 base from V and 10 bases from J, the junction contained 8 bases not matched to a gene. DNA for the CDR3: TGTGCCAGCAGTTTATACCCTAGCGGGGGGGCTGGCGAGCAGTTCTTC. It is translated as CASSLYPSGGAGEQFF.

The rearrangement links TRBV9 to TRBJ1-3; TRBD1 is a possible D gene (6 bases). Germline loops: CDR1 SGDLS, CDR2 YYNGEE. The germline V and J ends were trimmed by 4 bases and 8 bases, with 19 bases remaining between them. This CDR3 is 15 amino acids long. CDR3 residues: CASSLDPGVGDTIYF. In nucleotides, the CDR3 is TGTGCCAGCAGCCTCGATCCAGGGGTAGGTGACACCATATATTTT. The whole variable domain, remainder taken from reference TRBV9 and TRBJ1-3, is DSGVTQTPKHLITATGQRVTLRCSPRSGDLSVYWYQQSLDQGLQFLIQYYNGEERAKGNILERFSAQQFPDLHSELNLSSLELGDSALYFCASSLDPGVGDTIYFGEGSWLTVV.

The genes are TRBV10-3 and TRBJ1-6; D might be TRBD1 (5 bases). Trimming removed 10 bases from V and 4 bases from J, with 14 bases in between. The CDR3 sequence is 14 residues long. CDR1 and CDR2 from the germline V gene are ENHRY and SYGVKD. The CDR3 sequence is CATQPQGYNSPLHF. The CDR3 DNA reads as TGTGCCACCCAACCTCAGGGATATAATTCACCCCTCCACTTT.